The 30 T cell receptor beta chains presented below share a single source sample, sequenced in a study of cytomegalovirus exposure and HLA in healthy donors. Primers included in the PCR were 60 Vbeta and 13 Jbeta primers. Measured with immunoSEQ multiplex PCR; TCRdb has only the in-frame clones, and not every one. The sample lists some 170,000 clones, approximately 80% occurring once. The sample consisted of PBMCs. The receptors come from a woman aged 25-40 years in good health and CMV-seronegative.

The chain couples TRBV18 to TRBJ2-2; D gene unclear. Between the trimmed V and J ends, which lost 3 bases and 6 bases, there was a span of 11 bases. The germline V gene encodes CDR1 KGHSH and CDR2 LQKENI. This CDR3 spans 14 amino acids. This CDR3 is CASSPQGEAGELFF. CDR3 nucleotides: TGTGCCAGCTCACCGCAAGGTGAGGCCGGGGAGCTGTTTTTT.

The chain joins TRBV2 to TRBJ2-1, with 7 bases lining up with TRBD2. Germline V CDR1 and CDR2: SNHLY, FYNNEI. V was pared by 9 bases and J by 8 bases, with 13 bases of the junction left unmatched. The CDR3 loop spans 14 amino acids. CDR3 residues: CARTDTGTIHEQFF. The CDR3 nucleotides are TGTGCCAGGACCGACACCGGGACTATTCATGAGCAGTTCTTC. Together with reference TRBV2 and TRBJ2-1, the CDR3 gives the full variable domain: EPEVTQTPSHQVTQMGQEVILRCVPISNHLYFYWYRQILGQKVEFLVSFYNNEISEKSEIFDDQFSVERPDGSNFTLKIRSTKLEDSAMYFCARTDTGTIHEQFFGPGTRLTVL.

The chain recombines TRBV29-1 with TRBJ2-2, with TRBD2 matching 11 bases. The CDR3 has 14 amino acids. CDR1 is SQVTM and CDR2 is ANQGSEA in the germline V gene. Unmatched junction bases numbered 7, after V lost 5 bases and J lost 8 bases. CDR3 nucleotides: TGCAGCGTTTCACTAGCGGGAGCGGGGGGGGAGCTGTTTTTT. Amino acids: CSVSLAGAGGELFF.

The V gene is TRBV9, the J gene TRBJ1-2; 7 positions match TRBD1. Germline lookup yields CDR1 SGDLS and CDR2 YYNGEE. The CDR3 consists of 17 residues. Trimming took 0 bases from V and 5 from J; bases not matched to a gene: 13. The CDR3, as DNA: TGTGCCAGCAGCGTAGGGAGGGACAGAATGGAGGAATATGGCTACACCTTC. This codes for CASSVGRDRMEEYGYTF.

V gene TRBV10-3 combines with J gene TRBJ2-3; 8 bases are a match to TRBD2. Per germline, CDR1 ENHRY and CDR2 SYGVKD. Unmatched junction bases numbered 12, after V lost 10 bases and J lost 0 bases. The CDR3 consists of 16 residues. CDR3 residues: CATVGGSGVSTDTQYF. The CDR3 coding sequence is TGTGCCACCGTAGGTGGTAGCGGGGTTAGCACAGATACGCAGTATTTT.

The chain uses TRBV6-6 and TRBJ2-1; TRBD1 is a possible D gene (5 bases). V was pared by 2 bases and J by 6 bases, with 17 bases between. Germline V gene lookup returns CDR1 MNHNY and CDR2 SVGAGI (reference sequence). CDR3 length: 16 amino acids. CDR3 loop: CASSYNWEGVGNEQFF. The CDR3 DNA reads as TGTGCCAGCAGTTACAATTGGGAAGGGGTGGGCAATGAGCAGTTCTTC.

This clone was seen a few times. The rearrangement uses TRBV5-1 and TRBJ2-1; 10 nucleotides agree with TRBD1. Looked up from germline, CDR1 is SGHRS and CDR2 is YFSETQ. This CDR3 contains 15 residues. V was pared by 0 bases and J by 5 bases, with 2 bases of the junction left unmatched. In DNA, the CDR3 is TGCGCCAGCAGCTTGGATGGGACAGGGGACAATGAGCAGTTCTTC. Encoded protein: CASSLDGTGDNEQFF.

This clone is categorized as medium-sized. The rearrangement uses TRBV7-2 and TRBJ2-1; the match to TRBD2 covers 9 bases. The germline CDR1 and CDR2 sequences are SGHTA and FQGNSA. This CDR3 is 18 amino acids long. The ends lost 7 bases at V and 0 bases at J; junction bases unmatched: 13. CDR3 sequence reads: CASTLYPLAGSSYNEQFF. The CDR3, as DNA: TGTGCCAGCACCCTATACCCACTAGCGGGCAGCTCCTACAATGAGCAGTTCTTC.

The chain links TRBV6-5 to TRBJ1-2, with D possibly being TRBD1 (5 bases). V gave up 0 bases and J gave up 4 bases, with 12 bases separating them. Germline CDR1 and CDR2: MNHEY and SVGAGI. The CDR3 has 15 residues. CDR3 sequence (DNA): TGTGCCAGCAGTTACTCCACGGGGGGTAGCTATGGCTACACCTTC. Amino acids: CASSYSTGGSYGYTF.

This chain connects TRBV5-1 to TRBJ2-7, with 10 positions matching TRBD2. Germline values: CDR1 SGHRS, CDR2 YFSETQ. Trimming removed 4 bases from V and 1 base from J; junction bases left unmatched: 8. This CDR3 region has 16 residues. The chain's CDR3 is CASSLGSSGSSYEQYF. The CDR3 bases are TGCGCCAGCAGCCTCGGTTCTAGCGGGAGTTCCTACGAGCAGTACTTC.

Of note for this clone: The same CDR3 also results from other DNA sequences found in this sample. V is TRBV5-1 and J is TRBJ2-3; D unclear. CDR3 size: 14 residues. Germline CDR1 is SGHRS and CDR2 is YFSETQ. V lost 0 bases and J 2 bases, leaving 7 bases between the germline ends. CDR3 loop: CASSLGDSTDTQYF. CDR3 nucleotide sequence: TGCGCCAGCAGCTTGGGTGACTCCACAGATACGCAGTATTTT.

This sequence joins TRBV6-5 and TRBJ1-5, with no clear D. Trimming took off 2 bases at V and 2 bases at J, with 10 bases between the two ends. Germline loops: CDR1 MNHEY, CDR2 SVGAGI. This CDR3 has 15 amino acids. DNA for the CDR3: TGTGCCAGCAGTTACGCGGGCGCGGGCAATCAGCCCCAGCATTTT. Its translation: CASSYAGAGNQPQHF.

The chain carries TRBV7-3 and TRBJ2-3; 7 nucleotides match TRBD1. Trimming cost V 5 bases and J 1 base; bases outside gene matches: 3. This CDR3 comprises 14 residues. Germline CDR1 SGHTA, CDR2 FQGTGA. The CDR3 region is CASSRGQGTDTQYF. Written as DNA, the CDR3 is TGTGCCAGCAGCAGAGGACAGGGCACAGATACGCAGTATTTT.

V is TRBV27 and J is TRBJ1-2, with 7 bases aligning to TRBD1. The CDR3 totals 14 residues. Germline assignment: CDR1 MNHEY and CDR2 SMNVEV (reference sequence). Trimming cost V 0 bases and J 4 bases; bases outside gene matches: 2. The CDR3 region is CASSLSAGGYGYTF. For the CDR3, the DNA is TGTGCCAGCAGTTTATCAGCAGGGGGCTATGGCTACACCTTC.

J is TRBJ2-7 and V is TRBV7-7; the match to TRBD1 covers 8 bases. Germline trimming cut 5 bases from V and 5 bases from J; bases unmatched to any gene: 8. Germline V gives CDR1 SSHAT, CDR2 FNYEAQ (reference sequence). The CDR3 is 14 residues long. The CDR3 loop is CASSPRDRLDEQYF. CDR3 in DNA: TGTGCCAGCAGCCCCCGGGACAGGCTCGACGAGCAGTACTTC.

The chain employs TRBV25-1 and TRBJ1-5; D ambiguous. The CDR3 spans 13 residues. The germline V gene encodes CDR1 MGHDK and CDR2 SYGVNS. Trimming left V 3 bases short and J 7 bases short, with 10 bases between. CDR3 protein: CASSETGGQPQHF. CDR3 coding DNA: TGTGCCAGCAGTGAGACGGGAGGGCAGCCCCAGCATTTT.

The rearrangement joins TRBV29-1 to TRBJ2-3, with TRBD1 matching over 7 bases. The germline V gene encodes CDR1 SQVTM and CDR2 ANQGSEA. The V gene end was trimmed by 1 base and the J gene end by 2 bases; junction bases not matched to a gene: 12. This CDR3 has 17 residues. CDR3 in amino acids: CSVEGSGQIFVTDTQYF. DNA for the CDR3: TGCAGCGTTGAAGGATCGGGACAGATTTTCGTCACAGATACGCAGTATTTT.

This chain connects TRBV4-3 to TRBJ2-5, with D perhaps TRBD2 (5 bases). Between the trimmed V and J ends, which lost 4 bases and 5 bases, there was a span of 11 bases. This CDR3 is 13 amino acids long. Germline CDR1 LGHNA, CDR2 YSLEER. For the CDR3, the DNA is TGCGCCAGCAGCCCCGAGGGTTGGGAGACCCAGTACTTC. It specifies CASSPEGWETQYF.

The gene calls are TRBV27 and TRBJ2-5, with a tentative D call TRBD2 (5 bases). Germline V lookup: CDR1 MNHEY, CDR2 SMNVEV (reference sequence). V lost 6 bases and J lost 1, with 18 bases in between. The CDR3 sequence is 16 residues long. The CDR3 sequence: CASSPMDWAGQETQYF. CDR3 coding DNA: TGTGCCAGCAGCCCCATGGACTGGGCGGGCCAAGAGACCCAGTACTTC.

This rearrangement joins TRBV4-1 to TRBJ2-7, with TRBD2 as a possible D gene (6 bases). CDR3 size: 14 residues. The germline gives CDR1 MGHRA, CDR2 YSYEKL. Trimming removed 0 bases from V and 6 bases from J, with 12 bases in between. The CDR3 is CASSQDGGSGEQYF. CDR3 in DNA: TGCGCCAGCAGCCAAGATGGGGGGAGCGGCGAGCAGTACTTC.

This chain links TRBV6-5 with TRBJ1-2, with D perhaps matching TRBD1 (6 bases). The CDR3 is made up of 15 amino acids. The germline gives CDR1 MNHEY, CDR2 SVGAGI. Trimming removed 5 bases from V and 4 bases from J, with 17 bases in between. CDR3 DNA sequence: TGTGCCAGCAGTACTGGGGGGGGGCCCGGCTATGGCTACACCTTC. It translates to CASSTGGGPGYGYTF.

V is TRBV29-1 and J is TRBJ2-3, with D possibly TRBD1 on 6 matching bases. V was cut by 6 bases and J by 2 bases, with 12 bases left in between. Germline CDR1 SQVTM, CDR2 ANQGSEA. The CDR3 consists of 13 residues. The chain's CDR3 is CSVPGTITDTQYF. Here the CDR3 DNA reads TGCAGCGTACCCGGGACAATCACAGATACGCAGTATTTT.

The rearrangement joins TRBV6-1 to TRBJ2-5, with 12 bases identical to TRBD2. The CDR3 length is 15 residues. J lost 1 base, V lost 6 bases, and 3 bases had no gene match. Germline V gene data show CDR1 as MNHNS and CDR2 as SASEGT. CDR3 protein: CASRLAGGPQETQYF. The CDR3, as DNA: TGTGCCAGCAGACTAGCGGGAGGACCCCAAGAGACCCAGTACTTC.

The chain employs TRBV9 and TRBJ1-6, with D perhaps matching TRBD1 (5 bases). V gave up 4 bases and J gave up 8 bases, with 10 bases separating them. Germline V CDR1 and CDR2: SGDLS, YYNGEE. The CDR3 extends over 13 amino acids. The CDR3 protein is CASSRGWDSPLHF. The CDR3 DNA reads TGTGCCAGCAGCAGGGGCTGGGATTCACCCCTCCACTTT.

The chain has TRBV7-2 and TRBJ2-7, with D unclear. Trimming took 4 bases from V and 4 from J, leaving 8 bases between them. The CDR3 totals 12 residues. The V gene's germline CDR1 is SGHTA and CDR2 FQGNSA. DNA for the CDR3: TGTGCCAGCAGCTCAACACGTTACGAGCAGTACTTC. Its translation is CASSSTRYEQYF.

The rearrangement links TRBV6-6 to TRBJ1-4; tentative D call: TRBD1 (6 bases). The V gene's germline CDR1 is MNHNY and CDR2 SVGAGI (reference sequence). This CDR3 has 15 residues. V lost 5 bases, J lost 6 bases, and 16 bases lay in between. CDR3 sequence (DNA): TGTGCCAGCAGTACCTCGGACAGTCAAGATGAAAAACTGTTTTTT. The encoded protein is CASSTSDSQDEKLFF.

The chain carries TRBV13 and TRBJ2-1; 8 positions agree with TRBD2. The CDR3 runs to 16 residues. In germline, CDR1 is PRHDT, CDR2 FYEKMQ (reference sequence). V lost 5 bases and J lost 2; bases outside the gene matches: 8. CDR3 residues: CASSPRVGGAYNEQFF. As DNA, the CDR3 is TGTGCCAGCAGCCCTCGCGTCGGGGGGGCCTACAATGAGCAGTTCTTC.

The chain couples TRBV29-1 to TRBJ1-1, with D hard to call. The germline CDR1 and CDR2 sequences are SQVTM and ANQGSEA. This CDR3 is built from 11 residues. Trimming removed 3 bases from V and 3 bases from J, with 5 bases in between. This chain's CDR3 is CSVDIYTEAFF. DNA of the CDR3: TGCAGCGTTGATATTTACACTGAAGCTTTCTTT.

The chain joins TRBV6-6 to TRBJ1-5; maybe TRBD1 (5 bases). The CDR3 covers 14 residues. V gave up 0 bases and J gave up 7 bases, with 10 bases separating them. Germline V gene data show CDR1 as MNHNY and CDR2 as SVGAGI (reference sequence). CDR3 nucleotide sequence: TGTGCCAGCAGTTACTCAGGGGTGGAACAGCCCCAGCATTTT. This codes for CASSYSGVEQPQHF.

The CDR3 DNA follows: TGTGCCTGGGACCCGACAGGGGGCCAGGGAGGCTACACCTTC. This encodes CAWDPTGGQGGYTF. The chain couples TRBV30 to TRBJ1-2; TRBD1 matches at 10 bases. Losses at the gene ends were 5 bases for V and 8 bases for J; bases not matched to a gene: 11. Germline loops: CDR1 GTSNPN, CDR2 SVGIG (reference sequence). The CDR3 extends over 14 amino acids.